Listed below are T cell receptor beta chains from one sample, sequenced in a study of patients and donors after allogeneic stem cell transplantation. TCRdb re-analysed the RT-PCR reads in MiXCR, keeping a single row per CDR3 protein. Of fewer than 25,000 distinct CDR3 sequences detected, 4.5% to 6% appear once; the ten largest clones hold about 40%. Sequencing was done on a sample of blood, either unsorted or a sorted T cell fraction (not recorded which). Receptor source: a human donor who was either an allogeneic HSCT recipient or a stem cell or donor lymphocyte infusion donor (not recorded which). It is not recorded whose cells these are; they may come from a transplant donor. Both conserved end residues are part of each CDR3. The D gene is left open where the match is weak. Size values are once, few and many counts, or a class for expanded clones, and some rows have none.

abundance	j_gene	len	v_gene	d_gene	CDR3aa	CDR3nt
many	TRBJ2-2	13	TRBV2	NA	CASSEGEGGELFF	TGTGCCAGCAGTGAAGGCGAAGGCGGGGAGCTGTTTTTT
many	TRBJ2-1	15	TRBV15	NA	CATSRDLDTWVVQFF	TGTGCCACCAGCAGAGATCTAGACACCTGGGTGGTGCAGTTCTTC
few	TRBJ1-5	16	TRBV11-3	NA	CASSPFGREGNQPQHF	TGTGCCAGCAGCCCCTTTGGGAGAGAGGGCAATCAGCCCCAGCATTTT
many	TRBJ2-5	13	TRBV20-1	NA	CSAVWFTGETQYF	TGCAGTGCTGTGTGGTTTACCGGAGAGACCCAGTACTTC
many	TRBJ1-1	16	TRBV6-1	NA	CASSVQGNLPNTEAFF	TGTGCCAGCAGTGTCCAGGGAAACCTTCCGAACACTGAAGCTTTCTTT
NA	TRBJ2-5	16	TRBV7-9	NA	CASSLDSGGRGETQYF	TGTGCCAGCAGCTTAGATTCTGGGGGGCGGGGGGAGACCCAGTACTTC
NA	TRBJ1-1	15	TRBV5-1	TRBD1	CASSYQTGENTEAFF	TGCGCCAGCAGCTACCAGACAGGGGAGAACACTGAAGCTTTCTTT
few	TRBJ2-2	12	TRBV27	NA	CASSPYTGELFF	TGTGCCAGCAGTCCCTACACCGGGGAGCTGTTTTTT
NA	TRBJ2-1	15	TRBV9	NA	CASSTRQGGSNEQFF	TGTGCCAGCAGCACCCGACAGGGAGGAAGCAATGAGCAGTTCTTC
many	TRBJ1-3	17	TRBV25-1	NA	CASSESPGRIAGNTIYF	TGTGCCAGCAGTGAATCCCCAGGCAGGATCGCCGGAAACACCATATATTTT
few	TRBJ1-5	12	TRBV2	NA	CASRGEGQSQHF	TGTGCCAGCAGGGGGGAGGGTCAGTCCCAGCATTTT
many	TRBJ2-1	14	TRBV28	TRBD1	CASSGTEPYNEQFF	TGTGCCAGCAGTGGGACAGAACCTTACAATGAGCAGTTCTTC
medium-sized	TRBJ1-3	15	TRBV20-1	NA	CSARIRGGSGNTIYF	TGCAGTGCTAGAATTCGAGGGGGCTCTGGAAACACCATATATTTT
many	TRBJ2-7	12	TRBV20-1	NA	CSATGQTYEQYF	TGCAGTGCTACCGGACAGACCTACGAGCAGTACTTC
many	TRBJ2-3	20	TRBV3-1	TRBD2	CASSQESWGLAEQLADTQYF	TGTGCCAGCAGCCAAGAATCCTGGGGACTAGCGGAACAACTCGCAGATACGCAGTATTTT
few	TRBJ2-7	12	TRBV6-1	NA	CASSDNPTMRYF	TGTGCCAGCAGTGACAATCCTACTATGCGGTACTTC
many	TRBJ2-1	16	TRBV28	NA	CASSHDPASSYNEQFF	TGTGCCAGCAGTCATGACCCTGCTAGCTCCTACAATGAGCAGTTCTTC
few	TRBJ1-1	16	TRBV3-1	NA	CASSQSGGRRNTEAFF	TGTGCCAGCAGCCAAAGTGGGGGGAGAAGGAACACTGAAGCTTTCTTT
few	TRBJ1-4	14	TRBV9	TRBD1	CASSRDSRDEKLFF	TGTGCCAGCAGCCGGGACAGCCGGGATGAAAAACTGTTTTTT
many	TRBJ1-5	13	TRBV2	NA	CASGSYSNQPQHF	TGTGCCAGCGGCAGTTATAGCAATCAGCCCCAGCATTTT
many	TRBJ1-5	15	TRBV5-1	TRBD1	CASSPDQGADQPQHF	TGCGCCAGCAGCCCGGATCAGGGGGCCGATCAGCCCCAGCATTTT
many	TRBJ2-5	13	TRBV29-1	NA	CSVRQGGTETQYF	TGCAGCGTGCGACAAGGGGGTACAGAGACCCAGTACTTC
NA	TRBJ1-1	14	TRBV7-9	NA	CASTSLQMNTEAFF	TGTGCCAGCACCTCTCTGCAAATGAACACTGAAGCTTTCTTT
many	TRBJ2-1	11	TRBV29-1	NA	CSGGRADEQFF	TGCAGCGGGGGACGGGCTGATGAGCAGTTCTTC
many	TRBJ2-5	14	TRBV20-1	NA	CSARSRQGQETQYF	TGCAGTGCTAGATCCCGTCAGGGTCAAGAGACCCAGTACTTC
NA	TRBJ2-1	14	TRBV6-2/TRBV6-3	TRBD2	CASLSGGSYNEQFF	TGTGCCAGTTTATCGGGAGGCTCCTACAATGAGCAGTTCTTC
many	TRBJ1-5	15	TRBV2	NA	CASTGDSGSNQPQHF	TGTGCCAGCACCGGGGACTCGGGGAGCAATCAGCCCCAGCATTTT
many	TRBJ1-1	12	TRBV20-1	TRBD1	CSALDRGSEAFF	TGCAGTGCTCTCGACAGGGGAAGTGAAGCTTTCTTT
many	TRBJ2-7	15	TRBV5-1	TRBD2	CASSYNSGGFYEQYF	TGCGCCAGCAGTTATAATAGCGGGGGGTTTTACGAGCAGTACTTC
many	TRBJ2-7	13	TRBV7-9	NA	CASRRAGSYEQYF	TGTGCCAGCAGGCGGGCGGGCTCCTACGAGCAGTACTTC
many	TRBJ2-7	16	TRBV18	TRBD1	CASSPSRDRGIHEQYF	TGTGCCAGCTCCCCGTCACGGGACAGGGGCATACACGAGCAGTACTTC
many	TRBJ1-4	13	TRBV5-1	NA	CASSVRTDEKLFF	TGCGCCAGCAGCGTCCGGACAGATGAAAAACTGTTTTTT
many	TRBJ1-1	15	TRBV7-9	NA	CASSFTTGSGTEAFF	TGTGCCAGCAGCTTCACCACAGGGAGTGGCACTGAAGCTTTCTTT
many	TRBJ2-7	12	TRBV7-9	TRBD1	CASSPTGYEQYF	TGTGCCAGCAGCCCGACAGGGTACGAGCAGTACTTC
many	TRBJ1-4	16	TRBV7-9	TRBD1	CASSYGTGVIFEKLFF	TGTGCCAGCAGCTATGGGACAGGGGTAATATTTGAAAAACTGTTTTTT
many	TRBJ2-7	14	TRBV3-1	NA	CASSPGQDTYEQYF	TGTGCCAGCAGTCCGGGGCAGGATACCTACGAGCAGTACTTC
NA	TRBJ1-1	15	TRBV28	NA	CASSPKGPTNTEAFF	TGTGCCAGCAGTCCGAAGGGACCGACGAACACTGAAGCTTTCTTT
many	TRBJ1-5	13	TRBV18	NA	CASSLTPRGPQHF	TGTGCCAGCTCACTCACCCCCCGAGGGCCCCAGCATTTT
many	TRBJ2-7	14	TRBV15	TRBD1	CASSRGGYSYEQYF	TGTGCCTCCAGCAGAGGGGGCTACTCCTACGAGCAGTACTTC
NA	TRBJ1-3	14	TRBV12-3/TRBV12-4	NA	CASSLWAKGNTIYF	TGTGCCAGCAGTTTGTGGGCGAAAGGAAACACCATATATTTT
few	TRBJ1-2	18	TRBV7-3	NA	CASSLREYDGRFRYGYTF	TGTGCCAGCAGCTTAAGGGAGTATGACGGCCGTTTTCGGTATGGCTACACCTTC
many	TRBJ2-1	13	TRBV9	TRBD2	CASSARLAAEQFF	TGTGCCAGCAGCGCCAGACTAGCGGCTGAGCAGTTCTTC
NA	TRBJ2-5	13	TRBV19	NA	CATQGQIQETQYF	TGTGCCACCCAGGGGCAGATCCAAGAGACCCAGTACTTC